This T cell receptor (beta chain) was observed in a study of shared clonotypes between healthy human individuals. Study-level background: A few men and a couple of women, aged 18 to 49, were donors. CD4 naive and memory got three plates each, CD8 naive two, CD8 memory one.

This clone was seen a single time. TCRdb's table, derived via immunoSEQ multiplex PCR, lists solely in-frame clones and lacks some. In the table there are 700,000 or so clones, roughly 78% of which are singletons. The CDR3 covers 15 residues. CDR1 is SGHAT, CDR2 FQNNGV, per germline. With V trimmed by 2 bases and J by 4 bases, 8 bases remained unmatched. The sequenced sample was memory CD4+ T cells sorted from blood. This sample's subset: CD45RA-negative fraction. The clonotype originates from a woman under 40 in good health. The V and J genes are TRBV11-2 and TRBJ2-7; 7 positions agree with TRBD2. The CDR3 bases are TGTGCCAGCAGCTTAATGTCTGCGGGAGATTACGAGCAGTACTTC. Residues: CASSLMSAGDYEQYF.